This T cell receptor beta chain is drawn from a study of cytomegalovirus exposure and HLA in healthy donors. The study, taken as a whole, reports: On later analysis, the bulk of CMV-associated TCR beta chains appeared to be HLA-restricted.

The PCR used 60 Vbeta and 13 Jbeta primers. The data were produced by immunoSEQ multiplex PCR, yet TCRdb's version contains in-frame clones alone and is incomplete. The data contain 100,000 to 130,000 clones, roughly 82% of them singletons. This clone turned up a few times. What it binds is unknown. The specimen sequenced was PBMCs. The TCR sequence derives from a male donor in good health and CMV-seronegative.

CDR3 nucleotide sequence: TGTGCCAGCAGTTTATCGACAGGGGCATGGCAGCCCCAGCATTTT. It yields the protein CASSLSTGAWQPQHF. The V call is TRBV27, the J call TRBJ1-5; 8 positions agree with TRBD1. Germline CDR1 and CDR2: MNHEY and SMNVEV (reference sequence). The J segment lost 7 bases and the V segment lost 0 bases, leaving 5 bases of the junction unmatched. The CDR3 sequence is 15 residues long.